The source of this T cell receptor beta chain is a study of cytomegalovirus exposure and HLA in healthy donors. General study points: Some V segments, including TRBV6-2 and TRBV6-3, were excluded as indistinguishable.

Trimming stripped 1 base from V and 4 bases from J, with 9 bases between. CDR3 length equals 14 residues. Germline CDR1 reads SGDLS; CDR2 reads YYNGEE. A multiplex PCR was run with 60 Vbeta primers and 13 Jbeta primers. The method was immunoSEQ multiplex PCR; TCRdb's version includes in-frame clones alone and lacks a portion of them. The data contain around 110,000 clones, about 60% of them singletons. This clone was observed a few times. No antigen is known for it. Each of the donors was a healthy bone marrow donor. This TCR was recovered from a woman aged 25 to 39 in good health and CMV-seronegative. What was sequenced was PBMCs. This chain links TRBV9 with TRBJ1-3; D remains ambiguous. The CDR3 DNA reads as TGTGCCAGCAGCGTAAGATGGGAGGGAAACACCATATATTTT. Translating gives CASSVRWEGNTIYF.